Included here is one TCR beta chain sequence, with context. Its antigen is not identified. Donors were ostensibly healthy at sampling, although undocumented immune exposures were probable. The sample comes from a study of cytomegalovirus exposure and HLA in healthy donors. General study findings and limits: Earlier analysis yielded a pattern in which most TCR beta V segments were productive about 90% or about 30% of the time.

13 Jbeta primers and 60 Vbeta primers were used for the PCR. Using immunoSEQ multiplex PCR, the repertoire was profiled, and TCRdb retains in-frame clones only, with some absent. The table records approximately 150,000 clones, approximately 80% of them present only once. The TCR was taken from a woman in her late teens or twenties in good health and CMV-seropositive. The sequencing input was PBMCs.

CDR3 in DNA: TGTGCCAGTAACTCATGGGGAGATCAGCCCCAGCATTTT. It yields the protein CASNSWGDQPQHF. This chain uses TRBV19 with TRBJ1-5; D unresolved. The ends were cut back, 7 bases at V and 5 bases at J, with 12 bases in the middle. CDR1 is LNHDA, CDR2 SQIVND, per germline (reference sequence). CDR3 length equals 13 residues.